The 9 T cell receptor beta chains below were found in one sample sequenced in a study of follicular helper T cells after annual influenza vaccination. Described time point: 2015-2016 season, pre-vaccination. The data were produced by immunoSEQ multiplex PCR, yet TCRdb's version contains in-frame clones alone and is incomplete. Counted here are thousands of clones, about 82% occurring once; the ten biggest clones make up about 1.5%. Specimen: CXCR5+ CD38- circulating T follicular helper cells from blood, collected on the day of influenza vaccination. As for subset: circulating Tfh, non-naive CD4+CXCR5+PD-1+ (ICOS+CD38+ or ICOS-CD38-). The receptors were gathered from an adult who received the influenza vaccine.

CDR3 sequence: CASSFGGSEQYF. Written as DNA, the CDR3 is TGTGCCAGCAGTTTTGGCGGGAGCGAGCAGTACTTC. The J gene is TRBJ2-7, the V gene TRBV28; 7 bases fit TRBD2. In germline, CDR1 is MDHEN, CDR2 SYDVKM. This CDR3 spans 12 amino acids. The junction had 2 bases not matched to a gene; V was cut back by 3 bases and J by 6 bases. The full variable domain, its missing parts supplied by reference TRBV28 and TRBJ2-7, is DVKVTQSSRYLVKRTGEKVFLECVQDMDHENMFWYRQDPGLGLRLIYFSYDVKMKEKGDIPEGYSVSREKKERFSLILESASTNQTSMYLCASSFGGSEQYFGPGTRLTVT.

The V and J genes are TRBV19 and TRBJ1-1; D is possibly TRBD1 (5 bases). CDR1 is LNHDA, CDR2 SQIVND, per germline (reference sequence). Trimming removed 9 bases at V and 1 base at J, with 24 bases between. The CDR3 spans 17 residues. CDR3 coding DNA: TGTGCCAGCGCGGCGGGGCCCCTCACCATAGGGAACACTGAAGCTTTCTTT. Protein product: CASAAGPLTIGNTEAFF.

The V and J genes are TRBV10-3 and TRBJ1-1; 10 bases are a match to TRBD1. CDR3 size: 13 residues. Germline V gene sequence: CDR1 ENHRY, CDR2 SYGVKD. Trimming removed 6 bases from V and 5 bases from J; junction bases left unmatched: 3. CDR3 sequence (DNA): TGTGCCATCAGAAAGGGACAGGGGACTGAAGCTTTCTTT. It yields the protein CAIRKGQGTEAFF.

The chain uses TRBV2 and TRBJ1-1, with TRBD1 matching 12 bases. The CDR3 covers 17 residues. Trimming took 5 bases from V and 4 from J; bases not matched to a gene: 11. The germline gives CDR1 SNHLY, CDR2 FYNNEI. The CDR3 DNA sequence: TGTGCCAGCAGTCCAAGGGACAGGGGGCGCAGGGGCACTGAAGCTTTCTTT. As protein: CASSPRDRGRRGTEAFF.

The V call is TRBV10-1, the J call TRBJ2-7; tentatively, D is TRBD1 (6 bases). V was pared by 2 bases and J by 3 bases, with 8 bases between. CDR1 is WNHNN, CDR2 SYGVQD, per germline (reference sequence). The CDR3 covers 13 residues. CDR3 coding DNA: TGCGCCAGCAGTGAGGGGACACACTACGAGCAGTACTTC. Translated: CASSEGTHYEQYF.

V usage is TRBV6-6 and J usage is TRBJ2-3, with TRBD2 matching over 15 bases. CDR1 and CDR2 from the germline V gene are MNHNY and SVGAGI (reference sequence). The CDR3 runs to 15 residues. The junction had 3 bases not matched to a gene; V was cut back by 5 bases and J by 6 bases. The CDR3 region has the DNA TGTGCCAGCAGTACCGGGACTAGCGGGAGGGATACGCAGTATTTT. Amino acid sequence: CASSTGTSGRDTQYF.

J is TRBJ2-3 and V is TRBV11-2, with D uncertain. V lost 0 bases, J lost 5 bases, and 12 bases lay in between. The CDR3 spans 15 residues. Germline CDR1 reads SGHAT; CDR2 reads FQNNGV. CDR3 in amino acids: CASSLDRSTIDTQYF. In DNA form, the CDR3 reads TGTGCCAGCAGCTTAGATCGGAGTACCATAGATACGCAGTATTTT.

The rearrangement joins TRBV6-1 to TRBJ1-2; tentative D call: TRBD1 (5 bases). The V end was cut by 6 bases, the J end by 2 bases, with 16 bases between. CDR3 length: 15 amino acids. Per the germline V gene, CDR1 is MNHNS and CDR2 is SASEGT. DNA of the CDR3: TGTGCCAGCAGAACCCCCCGGGGGGGGAACTATGGCTACACCTTC. The encoded protein is CASRTPRGGNYGYTF.

This chain uses TRBV28 with TRBJ2-5; 12 bases agree with TRBD2. CDR3 size: 16 residues. Germline CDR1 and CDR2: MDHEN and SYDVKM. Trimming took 4 bases from V and 5 from J; bases not matched to a gene: 8. The CDR3, as DNA: TGTGCCAGCAGTTACACTAGCGGGAGGTTAGTGGAGACCCAGTACTTC. It is translated as CASSYTSGRLVETQYF.